These T cell receptor beta chains were read from a single sample in a study of cytomegalovirus exposure and HLA in healthy donors. TCRdb's table, derived via immunoSEQ multiplex PCR, lists solely in-frame clones and lacks some. The sample holds about 240,000 clones, more than 75% seen once. The sample consisted of PBMCs. The receptor source for this set is a woman in her 30s in good health and CMV-seropositive. The CDR3 runs from the conserved cysteine through the conserved F or W. The D gene is left open where the match is weak. Only some rows state a clone size, as once, few, many or a class for expanded clones.

CDR3 protein | CDR3 DNA | J gene | D gene | V gene | clone size
CASSLSIGHGYNEQFF | TGTGCCAGCAGTTTATCGATTGGACACGGCTACAATGAGCAGTTCTTC | TRBJ2-1 | NA | TRBV27 | once
CASSVSGGEDQPQHF | TGTGCCAGCAGCGTATCAGGGGGCGAAGATCAGCCCCAGCATTTT | TRBJ1-5 | TRBD1 | TRBV9 | NA
CASSLSPSYYEQYF | TGTGCCAGCAGTTTATCGCCTAGTTACTACGAGCAGTACTTC | TRBJ2-7 | NA | TRBV27 | NA
CASSQDLAGASYEQYF | TGTGCCAGCAGCCAAGATCTCGCAGGGGCCTCCTACGAGCAGTACTTC | TRBJ2-7 | NA | TRBV4-2 | NA
CASSVSGTGPLYSNQPQHF | TGTGCCAGCAGTGTCTCCGGGACAGGGCCACTTTATAGCAATCAGCCCCAGCATTTT | TRBJ1-5 | TRBD1 | TRBV27 | NA
CAWRGPRQGFANYGYTF | TGTGCCTGGAGGGGGCCGAGACAGGGGTTCGCTAACTATGGCTACACCTTC | TRBJ1-2 | TRBD1 | TRBV30 | NA
CAWGTGGGGYTF | TGTGCCTGGGGTACAGGGGGCGGCGGCTACACCTTC | TRBJ1-2 | TRBD1 | TRBV30 | few
CASSRGQGANEKLFF | TGTGCCAGCAGCCGGGGACAGGGGGCGAATGAAAAACTGTTTTTT | TRBJ1-4 | TRBD1 | TRBV7-9 | NA
CAWSAGRDTGELFF | TGTGCCTGGAGTGCAGGGCGCGACACCGGGGAGCTGTTTTTT | TRBJ2-2 | NA | TRBV30 | once
CASSPQGGDNYGYTF | TGTGCCAGCAGCCCGCAGGGTGGGGATAACTATGGCTACACCTTC | TRBJ1-2 | NA | TRBV7-2 | NA
CSVEDLVAGGNEQFF | TGCAGCGTTGAAGATCTGGTAGCGGGAGGAAATGAGCAGTTCTTC | TRBJ2-1 | TRBD2 | TRBV29-1 | NA
CASSPQSLAKNIQYF | TGCGCCAGCAGCCCACAGTCTCTAGCCAAAAACATTCAGTACTTC | TRBJ2-4 | NA | TRBV5-1 | NA
CATSRPRTSGNDYEQYF | TGTGCCACCAGCAGACCCCGGACTAGCGGGAATGATTACGAGCAGTACTTC | TRBJ2-7 | TRBD2 | TRBV15 | NA
CASSEGTSGISAYNEQFF | TGCGCCAGCAGTGAAGGGACTAGCGGGATAAGCGCCTACAATGAGCAGTTCTTC | TRBJ2-1 | TRBD2 | TRBV10-2 | few
CATSSRGSAGEQYF | TGTGCCACCAGCTCCCGGGGTTCGGCGGGGGAGCAGTACTTC | TRBJ2-7 | NA | TRBV15 | NA
CASSFSTGTTEAFF | TGTGCCAGCAGTTTCTCGACAGGGACCACTGAAGCTTTCTTT | TRBJ1-1 | TRBD1 | TRBV27 | NA
CASSEFRGTNEKLFF | TGTGCCAGCAGTGAGTTTAGGGGGACTAATGAAAAACTGTTTTTT | TRBJ1-4 | NA | TRBV2 | NA
CASSDSPRGKLFF | TGTGCCAGCAGTGACTCTCCTAGGGGGAAACTGTTTTTT | TRBJ1-4 | NA | TRBV6-4 | NA